This T cell receptor beta chain was recovered during a study of blood T cell repertoires in COVID-19. Study as a whole: Researchers got acute and convalescent COVID-19 samples from the United States, Italy and Spain. PBMCs, B-cell-depleted T cells, or T cells provided the cDNA or gDNA that made up the material.

In the source study's methods: Amplifying reference gene primers gave estimates of nucleated cell counts. Only in-frame clones appear in the TCRdb table, and some are missing; sequencing was by immunoSEQ multiplex PCR. D and trimming were read from the DNA, whereas the V and J calls and clone size are those reported in that table. The sample includes 150,000 or so clones, around 83% of them seen just once. Germline V gives CDR1 SNHLY, CDR2 FYNNEI. Trimming took 6 bases from V and 8 from J, leaving 19 bases between them. This CDR3 is 15 amino acids long. The specimen was peripheral blood. The V call is TRBV2, the J call TRBJ1-4, with D possibly being TRBD1 (6 bases). This receptor was identified in a man between 18 and 35 years old with acute or convalescent COVID-19. The CDR3 protein is CASRGQGLSSEKLFF. The CDR3 coding sequence is TGTGCCAGCAGGGGCCAGGGGCTAAGTTCGGAAAAACTGTTTTTT.